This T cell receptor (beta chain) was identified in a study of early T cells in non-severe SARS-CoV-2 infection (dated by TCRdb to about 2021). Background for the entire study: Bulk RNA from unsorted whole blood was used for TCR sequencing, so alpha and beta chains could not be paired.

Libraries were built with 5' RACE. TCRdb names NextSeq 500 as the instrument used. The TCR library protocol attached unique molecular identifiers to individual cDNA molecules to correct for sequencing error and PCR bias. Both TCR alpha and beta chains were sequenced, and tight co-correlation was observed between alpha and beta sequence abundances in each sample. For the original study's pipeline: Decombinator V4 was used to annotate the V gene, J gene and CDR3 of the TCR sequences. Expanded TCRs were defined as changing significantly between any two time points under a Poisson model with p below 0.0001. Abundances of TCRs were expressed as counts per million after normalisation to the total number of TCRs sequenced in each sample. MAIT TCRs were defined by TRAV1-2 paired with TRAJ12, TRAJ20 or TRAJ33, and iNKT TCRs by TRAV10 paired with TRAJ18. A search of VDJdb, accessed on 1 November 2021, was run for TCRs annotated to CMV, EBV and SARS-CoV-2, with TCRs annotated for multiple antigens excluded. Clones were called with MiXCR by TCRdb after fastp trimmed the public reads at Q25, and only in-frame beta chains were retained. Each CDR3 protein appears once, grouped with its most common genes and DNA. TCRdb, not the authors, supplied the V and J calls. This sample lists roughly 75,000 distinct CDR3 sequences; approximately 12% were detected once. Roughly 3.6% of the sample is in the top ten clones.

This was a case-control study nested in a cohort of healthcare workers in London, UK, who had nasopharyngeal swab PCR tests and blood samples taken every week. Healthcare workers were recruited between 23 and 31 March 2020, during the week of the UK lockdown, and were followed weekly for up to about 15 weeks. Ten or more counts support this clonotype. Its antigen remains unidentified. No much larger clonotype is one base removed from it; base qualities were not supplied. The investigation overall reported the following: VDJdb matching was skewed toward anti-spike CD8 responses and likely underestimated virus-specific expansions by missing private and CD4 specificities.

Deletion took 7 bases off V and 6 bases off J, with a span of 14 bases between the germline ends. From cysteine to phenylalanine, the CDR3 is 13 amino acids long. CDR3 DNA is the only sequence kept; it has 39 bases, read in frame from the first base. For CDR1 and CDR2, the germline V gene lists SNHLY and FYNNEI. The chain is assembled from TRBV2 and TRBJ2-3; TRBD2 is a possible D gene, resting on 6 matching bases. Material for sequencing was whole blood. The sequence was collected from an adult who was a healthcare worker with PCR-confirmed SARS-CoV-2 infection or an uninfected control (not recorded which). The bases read TGTGCCAGCAACCAGAGAGGAGGGGATACGCAGTATTTT. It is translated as CASNQRGGDTQYF.